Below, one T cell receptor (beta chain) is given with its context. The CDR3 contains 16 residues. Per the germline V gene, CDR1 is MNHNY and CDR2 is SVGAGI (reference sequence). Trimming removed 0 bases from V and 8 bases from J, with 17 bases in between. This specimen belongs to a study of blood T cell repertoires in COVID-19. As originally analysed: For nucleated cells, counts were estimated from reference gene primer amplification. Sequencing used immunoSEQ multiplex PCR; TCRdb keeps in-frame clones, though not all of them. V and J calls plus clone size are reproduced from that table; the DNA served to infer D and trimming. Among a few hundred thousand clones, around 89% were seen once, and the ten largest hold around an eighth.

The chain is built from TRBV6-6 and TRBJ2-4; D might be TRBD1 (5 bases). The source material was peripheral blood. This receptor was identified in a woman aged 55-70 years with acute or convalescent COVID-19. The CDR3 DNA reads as TGTGCCAGCAGTTACTCGTCCTGGGCAGGGAAGTACATTCAGTACTTC. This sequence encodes CASSYSSWAGKYIQYF.